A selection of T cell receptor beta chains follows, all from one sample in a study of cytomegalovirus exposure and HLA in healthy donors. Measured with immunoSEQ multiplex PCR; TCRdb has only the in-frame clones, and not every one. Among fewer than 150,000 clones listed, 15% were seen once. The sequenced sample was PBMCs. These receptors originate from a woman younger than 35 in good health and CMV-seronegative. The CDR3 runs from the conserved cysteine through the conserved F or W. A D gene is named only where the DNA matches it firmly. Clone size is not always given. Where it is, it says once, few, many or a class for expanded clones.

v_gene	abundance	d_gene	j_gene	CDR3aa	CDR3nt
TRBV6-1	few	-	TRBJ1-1	CASSLQGNTEAFF	TGTGCCAGCAGCCTTCAGGGGAACACTGAAGCTTTCTTT
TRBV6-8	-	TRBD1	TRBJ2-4	CASSQGAIAAKNIQYF	TGTGCCAGCAGCCAGGGGGCGATTGCAGCCAAAAACATTCAGTACTTC
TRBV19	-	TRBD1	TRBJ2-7	CASSTRQGSYEQYF	TGTGCCAGTAGTACCCGACAGGGGAGCTACGAGCAGTACTTC
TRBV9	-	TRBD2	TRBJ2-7	CASSVEVAGAGSNEQYF	TGTGCCAGCAGCGTAGAGGTAGCGGGGGCCGGATCCAACGAGCAGTACTTC
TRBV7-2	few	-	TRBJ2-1	CASSLDSSYNEQFF	TGTGCCAGCAGCTTGGACAGCTCCTACAATGAGCAGTTCTTC
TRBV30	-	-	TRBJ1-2	CASQGRNYGYTF	TGTGCCTCCCAGGGGAGAAACTATGGCTACACCTTC
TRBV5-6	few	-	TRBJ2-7	CASSLGARNEQYF	TGTGCCAGCAGCCTTGGGGCTAGAAACGAGCAGTACTTC
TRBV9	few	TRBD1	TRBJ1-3	CASGQGASGNTIYF	TGTGCCAGCGGGCAGGGGGCCTCTGGAAACACCATATATTTT
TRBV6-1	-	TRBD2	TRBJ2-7	CASSGFLVASGRSYEQYF	TGTGCCAGCAGTGGTTTTTTGGTGGCTAGCGGGAGATCCTACGAGCAGTACTTC
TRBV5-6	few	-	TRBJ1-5	CASSLAWAGVGSNQPQHF	TGTGCCAGCAGCTTGGCCTGGGCAGGGGTTGGTAGCAATCAGCCCCAGCATTTT
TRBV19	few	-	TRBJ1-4	CASSRQTNEKLFF	TGTGCCAGTAGTCGCCAGACTAATGAAAAACTGTTTTTT
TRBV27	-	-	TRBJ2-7	CASSHGPFYEQYF	TGTGCCAGCAGTCACGGTCCGTTCTACGAGCAGTACTTC
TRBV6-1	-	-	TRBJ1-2	CASSEGGRVRGYTF	TGTGCCAGCAGTGAGGGGGGGCGGGTGAGGGGCTACACCTTC
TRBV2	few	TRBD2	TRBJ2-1	CASSEGLAIYNEQFF	TGTGCCAGCAGTGAGGGACTAGCGATATACAATGAGCAGTTCTTC
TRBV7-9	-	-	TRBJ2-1	CASSPTVNEQFF	TGTGCCAGCAGCCCGACAGTTAATGAGCAGTTCTTC
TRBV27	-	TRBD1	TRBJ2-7	CASSSGTGGLNYEQYF	TGTGCCAGCAGTTCAGGGACAGGGGGATTAAACTACGAGCAGTACTTC
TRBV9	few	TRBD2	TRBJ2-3	CASSVSGRGDTQYF	TGTGCCAGCAGCGTATCAGGGCGGGGGGATACGCAGTATTTT
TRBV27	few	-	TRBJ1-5	CASSLIYNQPQHF	TGTGCCAGCAGTTTAATCTACAATCAGCCCCAGCATTTT
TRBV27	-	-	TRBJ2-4	CASSQSLKTVQYF	TGTGCCAGCAGCCAATCCCTTAAAACGGTTCAGTACTTC
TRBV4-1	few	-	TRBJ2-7	CASSQAQGPGAYEQYF	TGCGCCAGCAGCCAAGCCCAGGGCCCGGGGGCCTACGAGCAGTACTTC
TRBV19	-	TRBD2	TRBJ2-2	CASSLVPGLANTGELFF	TGTGCCAGTAGTCTCGTACCGGGACTAGCGAACACCGGGGAGCTGTTTTTT
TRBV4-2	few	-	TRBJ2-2	CASRQGRNTGELFF	TGTGCCAGCAGACAGGGTAGGAACACCGGGGAGCTGTTTTTT
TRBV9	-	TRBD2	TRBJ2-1	CASSRGPSGAHNEQFF	TGTGCCAGCAGCAGGGGTCCCAGCGGGGCCCACAATGAGCAGTTCTTC
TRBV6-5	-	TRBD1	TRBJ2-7	CASSYRTGGYEQYF	TGTGCCAGCAGTTACAGGACAGGGGGCTACGAGCAGTACTTC
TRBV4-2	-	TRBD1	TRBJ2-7	CASSQDGSGQGAHEQYF	TGTGCCAGCAGCCAAGATGGGTCAGGACAGGGGGCACACGAGCAGTACTTC
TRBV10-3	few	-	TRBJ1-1	CAISESGRGGSGMNTEAFF	TGTGCCATCAGTGAGTCAGGGCGGGGGGGATCTGGGATGAATACTGAAGCTTTCTTT
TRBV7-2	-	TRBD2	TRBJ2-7	CASSLAGGYYEQYF	TGTGCCAGTTCACTAGCGGGGGGGTACTACGAGCAGTACTTC
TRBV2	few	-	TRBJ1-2	CASSEVRGESGYTF	TGTGCCAGCAGTGAAGTCCGGGGAGAAAGCGGCTACACCTTC
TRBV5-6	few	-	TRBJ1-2	CASSLESGRHGYTF	TGTGCCAGCAGCTTGGAATCGGGGAGGCATGGCTACACCTTC
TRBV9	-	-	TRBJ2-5	CASSPEGGFSIQETQYF	TGTGCCAGCAGCCCGGAGGGTGGGTTCTCGATTCAAGAGACCCAGTACTTC
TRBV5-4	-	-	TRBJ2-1	CASSPSGTGNNEQFF	TGTGCCAGCAGCCCGTCCGGGACTGGCAACAATGAGCAGTTCTTC
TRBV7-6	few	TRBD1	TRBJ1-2	CASSFGQALSYYGYTF	TGTGCCAGCAGCTTCGGACAGGCCCTTTCCTACTATGGCTACACCTTC
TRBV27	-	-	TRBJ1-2	CASSSTQRRPNYGYTF	TGTGCCAGCAGTTCAACTCAACGCCGCCCTAACTATGGCTACACCTTC
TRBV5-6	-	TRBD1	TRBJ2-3	CASSWTGGGVDTQYF	TGTGCCAGCAGCTGGACAGGGGGCGGGGTAGATACGCAGTATTTT
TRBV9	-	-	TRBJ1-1	CASSVGALGGTEAFF	TGTGCCAGCAGCGTAGGGGCCTTGGGGGGCACTGAAGCTTTCTTT
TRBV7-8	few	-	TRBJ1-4	CASSGGPNEKLFF	TGTGCCAGCAGCGGAGGACCGAATGAAAAACTGTTTTTT
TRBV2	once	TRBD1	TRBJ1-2	CASSKSRDREESSNYGYTF	TGTGCCAGCAGTAAATCCCGGGACAGGGAAGAGTCCTCTAACTATGGCTACACCTTC
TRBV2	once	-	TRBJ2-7	CASSTGKGWVPSEQYF	TGTGCCAGCAGTACAGGGAAAGGGTGGGTGCCGAGCGAGCAGTACTTC
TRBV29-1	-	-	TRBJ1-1	CSVTGLEAFF	TGCAGCGTCACAGGGTTAGAAGCTTTCTTT
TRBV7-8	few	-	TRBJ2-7	CASSSRVGEQYF	TGTGCCAGCAGCTCCAGGGTAGGCGAGCAGTACTTC
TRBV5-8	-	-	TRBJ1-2	CASSSRDLYGYTF	TGTGCCAGCAGCTCCCGGGATCTCTATGGCTACACCTTC
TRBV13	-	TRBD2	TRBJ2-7	CASSSRTSGNYEQYF	TGTGCCAGCAGCTCCCGGACTAGCGGGAACTACGAGCAGTACTTC